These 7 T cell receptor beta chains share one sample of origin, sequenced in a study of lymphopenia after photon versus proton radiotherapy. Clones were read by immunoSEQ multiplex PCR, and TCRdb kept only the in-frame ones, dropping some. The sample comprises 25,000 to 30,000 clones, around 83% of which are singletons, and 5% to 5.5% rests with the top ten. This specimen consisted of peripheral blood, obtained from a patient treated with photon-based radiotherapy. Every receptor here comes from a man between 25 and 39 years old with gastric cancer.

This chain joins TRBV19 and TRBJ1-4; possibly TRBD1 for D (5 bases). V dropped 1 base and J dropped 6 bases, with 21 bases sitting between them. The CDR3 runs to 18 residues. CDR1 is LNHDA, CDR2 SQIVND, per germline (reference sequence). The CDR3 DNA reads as TGTGCCAGTAGTATAGGGTGGGGGAACAGAAGGAAGGATGAAAAACTGTTTTTT. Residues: CASSIGWGNRRKDEKLFF. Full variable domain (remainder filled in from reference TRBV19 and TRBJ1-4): DGGITQSPKYLFRKEGQNVTLSCEQNLNHDAMYWYRQDPGQGLRLIYYSQIVNDFQKGDIAEGYSVSREKKESFPLTVTSAQKNPTAFYLCASSIGWGNRRKDEKLFFGSGTQLSVL.

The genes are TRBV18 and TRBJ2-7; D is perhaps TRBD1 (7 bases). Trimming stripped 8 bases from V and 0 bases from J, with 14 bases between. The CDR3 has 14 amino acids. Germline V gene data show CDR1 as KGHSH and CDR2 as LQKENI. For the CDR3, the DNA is TGTGCCAGCACAGGGGCGGGGAGCTCCTACGAGCAGTACTTC. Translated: CASTGAGSSYEQYF.

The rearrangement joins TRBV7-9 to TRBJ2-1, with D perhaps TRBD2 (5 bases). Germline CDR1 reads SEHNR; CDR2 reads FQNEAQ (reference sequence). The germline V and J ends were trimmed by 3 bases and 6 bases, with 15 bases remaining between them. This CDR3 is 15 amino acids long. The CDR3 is CASSLEARVGNEQFF. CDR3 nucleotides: TGTGCCAGCAGCTTGGAGGCAAGGGTGGGCAATGAGCAGTTCTTC.

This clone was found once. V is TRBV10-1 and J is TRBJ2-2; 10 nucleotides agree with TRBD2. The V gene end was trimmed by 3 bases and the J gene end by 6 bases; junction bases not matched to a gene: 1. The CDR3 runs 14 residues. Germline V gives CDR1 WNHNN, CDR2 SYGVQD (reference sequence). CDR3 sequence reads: CASSDSGRPGELFF. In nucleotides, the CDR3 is TGCGCCAGCAGTGATAGCGGGAGGCCCGGGGAGCTGTTTTTT.

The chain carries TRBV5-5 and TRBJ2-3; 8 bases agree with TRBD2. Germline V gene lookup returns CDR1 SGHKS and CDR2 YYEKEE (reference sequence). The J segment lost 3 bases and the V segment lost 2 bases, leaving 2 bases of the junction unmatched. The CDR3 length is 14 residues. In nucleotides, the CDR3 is TGTGCCAGCAGCTTCATAGCGGGGACAGATACGCAGTATTTT. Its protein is CASSFIAGTDTQYF.

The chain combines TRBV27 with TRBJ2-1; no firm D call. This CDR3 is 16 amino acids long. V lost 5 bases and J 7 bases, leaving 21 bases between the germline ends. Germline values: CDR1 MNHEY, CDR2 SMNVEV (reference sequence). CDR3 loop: CASSLTDRAPWNEQFF. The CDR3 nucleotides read TGTGCCAGCAGTCTTACTGACCGGGCCCCGTGGAATGAGCAGTTCTTC.

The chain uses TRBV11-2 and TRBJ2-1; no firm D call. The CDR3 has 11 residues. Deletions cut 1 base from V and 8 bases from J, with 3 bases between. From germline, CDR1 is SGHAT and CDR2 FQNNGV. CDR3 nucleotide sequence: TGTGCCAGCAGCTTAGTGGATGAGCAGTTCTTC. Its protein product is CASSLVDEQFF.